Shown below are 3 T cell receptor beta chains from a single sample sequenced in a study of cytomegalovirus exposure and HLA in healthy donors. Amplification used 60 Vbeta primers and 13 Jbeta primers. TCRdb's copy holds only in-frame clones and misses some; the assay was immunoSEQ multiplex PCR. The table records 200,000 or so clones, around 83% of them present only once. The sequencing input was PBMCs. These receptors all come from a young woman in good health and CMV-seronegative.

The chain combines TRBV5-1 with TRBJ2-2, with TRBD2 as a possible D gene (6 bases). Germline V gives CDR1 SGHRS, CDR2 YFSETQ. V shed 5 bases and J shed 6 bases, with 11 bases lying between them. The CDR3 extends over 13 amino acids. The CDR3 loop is CASSSREAGELFF. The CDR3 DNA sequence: TGCGCCAGCAGTTCCAGGGAGGCCGGGGAGCTGTTTTTT.

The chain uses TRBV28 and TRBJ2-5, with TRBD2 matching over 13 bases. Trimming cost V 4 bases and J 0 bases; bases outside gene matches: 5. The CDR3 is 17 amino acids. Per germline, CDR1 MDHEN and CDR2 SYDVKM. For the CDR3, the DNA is TGTGCCAGCAGTTCGGGACTAGCGGGGTGGTACCAAGAGACCCAGTACTTC. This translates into CASSSGLAGWYQETQYF.

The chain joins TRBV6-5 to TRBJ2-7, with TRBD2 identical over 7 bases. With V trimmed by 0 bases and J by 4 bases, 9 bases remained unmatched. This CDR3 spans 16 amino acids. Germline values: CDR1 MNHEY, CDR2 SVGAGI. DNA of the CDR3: TGTGCCAGCAGTTACTCTTTGGGGGGGGGAGTATACGAGCAGTACTTC. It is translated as CASSYSLGGGVYEQYF.